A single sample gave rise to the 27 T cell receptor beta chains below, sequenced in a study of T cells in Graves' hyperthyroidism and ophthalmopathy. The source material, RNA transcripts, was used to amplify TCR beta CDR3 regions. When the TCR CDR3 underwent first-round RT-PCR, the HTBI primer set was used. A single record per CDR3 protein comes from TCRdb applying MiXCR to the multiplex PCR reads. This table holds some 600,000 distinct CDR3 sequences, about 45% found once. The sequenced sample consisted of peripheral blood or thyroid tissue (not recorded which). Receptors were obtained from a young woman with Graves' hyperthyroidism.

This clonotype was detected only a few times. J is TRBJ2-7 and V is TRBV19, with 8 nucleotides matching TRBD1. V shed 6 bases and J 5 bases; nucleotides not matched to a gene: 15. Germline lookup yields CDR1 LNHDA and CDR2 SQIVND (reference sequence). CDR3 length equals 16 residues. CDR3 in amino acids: CASSAVPPDRVHEQYF. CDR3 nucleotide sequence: TGTGCCAGTAGCGCCGTTCCCCCGGACAGGGTTCACGAGCAGTACTTC.

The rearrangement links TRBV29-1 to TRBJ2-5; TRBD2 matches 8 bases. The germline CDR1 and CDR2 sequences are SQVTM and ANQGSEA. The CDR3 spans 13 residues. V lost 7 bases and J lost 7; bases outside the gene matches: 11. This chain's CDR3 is CSAAGTSFGTQYF. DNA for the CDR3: TGCAGCGCAGCCGGGACTAGTTTCGGGACCCAGTACTTC.

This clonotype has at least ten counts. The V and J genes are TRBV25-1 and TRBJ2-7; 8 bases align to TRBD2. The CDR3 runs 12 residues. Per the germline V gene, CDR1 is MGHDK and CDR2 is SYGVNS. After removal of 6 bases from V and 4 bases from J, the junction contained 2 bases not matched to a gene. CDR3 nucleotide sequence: TGTGCCAGCAGGAGCGGGAGATACGAGCAGTACTTC. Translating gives CASRSGRYEQYF.

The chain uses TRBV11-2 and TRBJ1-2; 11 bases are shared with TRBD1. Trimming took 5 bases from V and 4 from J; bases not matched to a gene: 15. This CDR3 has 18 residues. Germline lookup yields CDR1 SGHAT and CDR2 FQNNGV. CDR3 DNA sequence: TGTGCCAGCAGCACCACTATTGGACAGGGGGCTGACGTCTATGGCTACACCTTC. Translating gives CASSTTIGQGADVYGYTF.

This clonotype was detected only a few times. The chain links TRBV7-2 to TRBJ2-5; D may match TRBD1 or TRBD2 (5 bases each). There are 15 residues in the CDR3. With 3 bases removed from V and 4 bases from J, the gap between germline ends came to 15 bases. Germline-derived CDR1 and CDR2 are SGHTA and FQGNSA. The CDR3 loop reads CASSFVGAGGETQYF. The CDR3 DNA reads TGTGCCAGCAGCTTTGTAGGGGCGGGCGGAGAGACCCAGTACTTC.

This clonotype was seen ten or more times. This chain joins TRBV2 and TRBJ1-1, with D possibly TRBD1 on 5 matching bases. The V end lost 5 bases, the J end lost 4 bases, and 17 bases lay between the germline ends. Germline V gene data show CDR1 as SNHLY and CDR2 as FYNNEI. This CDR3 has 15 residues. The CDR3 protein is CASSSRGADGTEAFF. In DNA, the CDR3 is TGTGCCAGCAGTAGCAGAGGGGCGGACGGCACTGAAGCTTTCTTT.

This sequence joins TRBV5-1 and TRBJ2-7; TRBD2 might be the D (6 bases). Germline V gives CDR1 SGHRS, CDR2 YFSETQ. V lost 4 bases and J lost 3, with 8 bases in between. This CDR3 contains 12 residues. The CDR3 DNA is TGCGCCAGCAGCGGGACTTACTACGAGCAGTACTTC. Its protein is CASSGTYYEQYF.

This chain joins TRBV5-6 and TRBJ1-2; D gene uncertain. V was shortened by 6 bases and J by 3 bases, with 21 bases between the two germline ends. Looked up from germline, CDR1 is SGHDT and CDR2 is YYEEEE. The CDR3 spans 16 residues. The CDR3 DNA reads TGTGCCAGCACCGGGATGACTCCCGCCTTGGACTATGGCTACACCTTC. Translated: CASTGMTPALDYGYTF. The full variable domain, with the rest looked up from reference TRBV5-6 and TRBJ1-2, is DAGVTQSPTHLIKTRGQQVTLRCSPKSGHDTVSWYQQALGQGPQFIFQYYEEEERQRGNFPDRFSGHQFPNYSSELNVNALLLGDSALYLCASTGMTPALDYGYTFGSGTRLTVV.

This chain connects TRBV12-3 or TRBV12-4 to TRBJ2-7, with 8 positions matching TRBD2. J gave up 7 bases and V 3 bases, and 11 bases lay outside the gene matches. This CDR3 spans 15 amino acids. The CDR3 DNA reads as TGTGCCAGCAGTTTGAGACTAGCGACGACGGAAGAGCAGTACTTC. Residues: CASSLRLATTEEQYF.

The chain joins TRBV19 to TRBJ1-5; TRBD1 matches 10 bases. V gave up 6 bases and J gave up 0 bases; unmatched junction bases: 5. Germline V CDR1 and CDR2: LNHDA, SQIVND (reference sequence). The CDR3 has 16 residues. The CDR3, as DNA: TGTGCCAGTAGACGGGACAGGGGTTATAGCAATCAGCCCCAGCATTTT. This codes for CASRRDRGYSNQPQHF.

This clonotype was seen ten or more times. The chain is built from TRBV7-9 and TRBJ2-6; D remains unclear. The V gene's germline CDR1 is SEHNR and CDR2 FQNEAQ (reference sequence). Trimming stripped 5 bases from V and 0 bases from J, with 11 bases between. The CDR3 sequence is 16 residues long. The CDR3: CASSDSDASGANVLTF. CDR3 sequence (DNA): TGTGCCAGCAGCGACTCGGACGCCTCTGGGGCCAACGTCCTGACTTTC.

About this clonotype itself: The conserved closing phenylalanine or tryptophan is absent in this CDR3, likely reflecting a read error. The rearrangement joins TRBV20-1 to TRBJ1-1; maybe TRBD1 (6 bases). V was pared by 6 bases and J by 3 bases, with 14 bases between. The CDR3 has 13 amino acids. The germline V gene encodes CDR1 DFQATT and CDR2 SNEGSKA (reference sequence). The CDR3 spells CSARQGRDTEAFL. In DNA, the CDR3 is TGCAGTGCGAGGCAGGGGAGGGACACTGAAGCTTTCCTT.

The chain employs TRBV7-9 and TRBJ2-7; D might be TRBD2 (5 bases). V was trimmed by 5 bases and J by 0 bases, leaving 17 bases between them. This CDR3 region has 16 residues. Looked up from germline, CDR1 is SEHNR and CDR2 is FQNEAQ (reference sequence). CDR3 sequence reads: CASSPEGSQSSYEQYF. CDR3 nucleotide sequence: TGTGCCAGCAGCCCAGAGGGAAGCCAAAGCTCCTACGAGCAGTACTTC.

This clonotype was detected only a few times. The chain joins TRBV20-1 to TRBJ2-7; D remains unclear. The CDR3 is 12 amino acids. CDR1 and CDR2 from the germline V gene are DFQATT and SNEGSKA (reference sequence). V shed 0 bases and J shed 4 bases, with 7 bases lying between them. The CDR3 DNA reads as TGCAGTGCTAGAGAGTCGGAATACGAGCAGTACTTC. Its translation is CSARESEYEQYF.

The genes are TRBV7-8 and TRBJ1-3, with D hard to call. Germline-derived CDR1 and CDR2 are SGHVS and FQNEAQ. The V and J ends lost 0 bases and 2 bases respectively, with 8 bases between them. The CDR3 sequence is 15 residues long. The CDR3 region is CASSLAGGTGNTIYF. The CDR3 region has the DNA TGTGCCAGCAGCTTAGCTGGAGGGACTGGAAACACCATATATTTT.

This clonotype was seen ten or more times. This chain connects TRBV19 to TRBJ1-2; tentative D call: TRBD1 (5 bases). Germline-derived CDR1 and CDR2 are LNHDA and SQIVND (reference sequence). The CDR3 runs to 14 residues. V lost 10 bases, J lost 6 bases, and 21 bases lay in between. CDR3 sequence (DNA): TGTGCCACGTCTTTGAGGGGACGATCGGATGGCTACACCTTC. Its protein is CATSLRGRSDGYTF.

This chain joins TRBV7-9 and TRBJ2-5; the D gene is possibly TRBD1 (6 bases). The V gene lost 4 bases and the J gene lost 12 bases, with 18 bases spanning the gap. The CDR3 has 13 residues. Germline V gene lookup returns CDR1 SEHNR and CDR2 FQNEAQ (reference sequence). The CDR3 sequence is CASSSRGPEAEYF. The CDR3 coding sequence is TGTGCCAGCAGCTCCAGGGGACCGGAAGCCGAGTACTTC.

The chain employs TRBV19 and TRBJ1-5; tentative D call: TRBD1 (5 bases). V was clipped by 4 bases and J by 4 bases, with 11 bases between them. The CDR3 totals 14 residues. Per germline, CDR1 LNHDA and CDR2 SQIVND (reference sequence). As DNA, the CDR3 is TGTGCCAGTAGTACGGCGACAGCTAATCAGCCCCAGCATTTT. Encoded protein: CASSTATANQPQHF.

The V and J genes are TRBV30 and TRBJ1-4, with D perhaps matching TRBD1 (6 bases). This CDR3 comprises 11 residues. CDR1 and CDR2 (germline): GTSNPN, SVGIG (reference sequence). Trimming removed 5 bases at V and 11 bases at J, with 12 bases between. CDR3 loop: CAWGTGQKLFF. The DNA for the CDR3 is TGTGCCTGGGGTACAGGACAGAAACTGTTTTTT.

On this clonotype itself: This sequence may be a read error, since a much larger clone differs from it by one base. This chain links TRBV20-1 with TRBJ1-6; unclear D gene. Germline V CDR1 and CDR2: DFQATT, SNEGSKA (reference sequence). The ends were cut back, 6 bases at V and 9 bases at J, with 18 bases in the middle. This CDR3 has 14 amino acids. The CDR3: CSAPGRSMGSPLHF. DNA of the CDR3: TGCAGTGCCCCGGGTCGATCGATGGGTTCACCCCTCCACTTT.

CDR3 in amino acids: CASDTAGDSTGELFF. The CDR3 DNA is TGTGCCAGCGATACAGCGGGAGATTCGACCGGGGAGCTGTTTTTT. The chain is built from TRBV9 and TRBJ2-2; 8 bases align to TRBD2. CDR1 and CDR2 (germline): SGDLS, YYNGEE. The CDR3 sequence is 15 residues long. J lost 5 bases, V lost 7 bases, and 10 bases had no gene match.

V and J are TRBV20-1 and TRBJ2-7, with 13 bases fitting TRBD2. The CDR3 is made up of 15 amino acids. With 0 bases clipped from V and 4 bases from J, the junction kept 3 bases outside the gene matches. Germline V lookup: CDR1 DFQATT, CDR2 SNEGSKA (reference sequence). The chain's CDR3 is CSARELAGGLYEQYF. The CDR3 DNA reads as TGCAGTGCTAGAGAACTAGCGGGAGGGCTATACGAGCAGTACTTC.

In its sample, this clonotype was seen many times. CDR3 region: CASSRQHNQPQHF. The DNA of the CDR3 is TGTGCCAGCAGCAGGCAGCACAATCAGCCCCAGCATTTT. This rearrangement joins TRBV7-3 to TRBJ1-5; no reliable D call. Trimming removed 5 bases from V and 3 bases from J, with 8 bases in between. Germline values: CDR1 SGHTA, CDR2 FQGTGA. The CDR3 loop spans 13 amino acids.

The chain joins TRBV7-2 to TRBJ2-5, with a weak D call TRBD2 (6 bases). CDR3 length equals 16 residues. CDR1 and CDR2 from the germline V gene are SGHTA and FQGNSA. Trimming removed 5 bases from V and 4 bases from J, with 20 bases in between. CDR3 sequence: CASSLGGAVGGETQYF. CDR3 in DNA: TGTGCCAGCAGCCTAGGAGGTGCTGTGGGAGGAGAGACCCAGTACTTC. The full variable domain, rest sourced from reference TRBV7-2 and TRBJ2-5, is GAGVSQSPSNKVTEKGKDVELRCDPISGHTALYWYRQSLGQGLEFLIYFQGNSAPDKSGLPSDRFSAERTGGSVSTLTIQRTQQEDSAVYLCASSLGGAVGGETQYFGPGTRLLVL.

The CDR3 coding sequence is TGTGCCAGCAGTGTATCGGGACAGGGTTATTCGCATGGCTACACCTTC. Translating gives CASSVSGQGYSHGYTF. The chain carries TRBV2 and TRBJ1-2; 9 bases map to TRBD1. This CDR3 contains 16 residues. Germline V gene sequence: CDR1 SNHLY, CDR2 FYNNEI. V was clipped by 4 bases and J by 6 bases; unmatched bases: 12. Together with reference TRBV2 and TRBJ1-2, the CDR3 gives the full variable domain: EPEVTQTPSHQVTQMGQEVILRCVPISNHLYFYWYRQILGQKVEFLVSFYNNEISEKSEIFDDQFSVERPDGSNFTLKIRSTKLEDSAMYFCASSVSGQGYSHGYTFGSGTRLTVV.

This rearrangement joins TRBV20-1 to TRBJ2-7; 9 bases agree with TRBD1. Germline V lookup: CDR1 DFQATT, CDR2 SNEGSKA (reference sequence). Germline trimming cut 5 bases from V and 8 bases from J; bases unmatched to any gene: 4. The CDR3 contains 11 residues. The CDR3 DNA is TGCAGTGCTTGGACAGGGGACAAGCAGTACTTC. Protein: CSAWTGDKQYF.

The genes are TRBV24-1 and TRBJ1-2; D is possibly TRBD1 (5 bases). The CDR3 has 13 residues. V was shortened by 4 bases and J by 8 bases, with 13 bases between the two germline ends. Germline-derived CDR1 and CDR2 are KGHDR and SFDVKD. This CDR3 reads CATSDREERGYTF. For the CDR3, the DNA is TGTGCCACCAGTGACAGGGAGGAGAGAGGCTACACCTTC.